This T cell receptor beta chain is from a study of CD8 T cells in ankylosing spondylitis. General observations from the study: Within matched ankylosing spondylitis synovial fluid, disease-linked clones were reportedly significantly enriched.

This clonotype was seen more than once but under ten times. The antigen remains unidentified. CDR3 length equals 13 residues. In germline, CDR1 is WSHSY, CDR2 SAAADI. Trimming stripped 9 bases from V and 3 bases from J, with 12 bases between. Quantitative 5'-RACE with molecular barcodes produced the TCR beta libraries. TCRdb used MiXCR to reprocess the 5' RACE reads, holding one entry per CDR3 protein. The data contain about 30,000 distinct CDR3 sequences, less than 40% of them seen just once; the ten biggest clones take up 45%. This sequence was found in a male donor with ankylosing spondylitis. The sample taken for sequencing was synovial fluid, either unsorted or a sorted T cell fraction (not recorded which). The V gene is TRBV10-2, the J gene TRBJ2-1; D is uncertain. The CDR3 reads CASRARVYNEQFF. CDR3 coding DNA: TGCGCCAGTAGAGCCCGGGTCTACAATGAGCAGTTCTTC.